This entry lists 32 T cell receptor beta chains sequenced from one sample in a study of identical twins. TCRdb redid the calling of the 5' RACE reads with MiXCR, one entry per CDR3 protein. The data contain hundreds of thousands of distinct CDR3 sequences, 20% to 25% of them singletons. The data also belong to a second study, concerning T cells expressing NK-cell markers.

Sequences were obtained from PBMCs. The receptors come from a woman between 18 and 29 years old in good health.

This clonotype came up a few times. The V and J genes are TRBV21-1 and TRBJ1-1; the table assigns TRBD1, which was not confirmed against the DNA. TRBV21-1 is annotated as a pseudogene. This CDR3 is built from 13 residues. CDR3 sequence (DNA): TGTGCCAGCAGCGTACACAGGGGGGGTGAAGCTTTCTTT. Amino acids: CASSVHRGGEAFF.

This clonotype was seen ten or more times. CDR3 residues: CASSSMATYEQYF. As DNA, the CDR3 is TGTGCCAGCAGTTCCATGGCAACCTACGAGCAGTACTTC. The J gene is TRBJ2-7, the V gene TRBV12-3 or TRBV12-4; D is uncertain. The V and J ends lost 4 bases and 2 bases respectively, with 9 bases between them. The CDR3 has 13 amino acids.

V is TRBV7-3 and J is TRBJ2-3, with 7 bases fitting TRBD2. With 5 bases clipped from V and 2 bases from J, the junction kept 7 bases outside the gene matches. Germline V lookup: CDR1 SGHTA, CDR2 FQGTGA. The CDR3 has 15 amino acids. The CDR3: CASSPSGATTDTQYF. The CDR3 DNA reads as TGTGCCAGCAGCCCAAGCGGGGCCACCACAGATACGCAGTATTTT.

This clonotype was counted a few times. The chain couples TRBV7-6 to TRBJ2-3, with 7 bases lining up with TRBD1. CDR3 length: 17 residues. The trim removed 1 base at V and 0 bases at J, leaving 7 bases unmatched. CDR1 and CDR2 (germline): SGHVS, FNYEAQ. The CDR3 DNA reads as TGTGCCAGCAGCTTAGGTGGAGGACAGGAGAGCACAGATACGCAGTATTTT. It codes for CASSLGGGQESTDTQYF. The complete variable domain, with remaining parts taken from reference TRBV7-6 and TRBJ2-3, reads GAGVSQSPRYKVTKRGQDVALRCDPISGHVSLYWYRQALGQGPEFLTYFNYEAQQDKSGLPNDRFSAERPEGSISTLTIQRTEQRDSAMYRCASSLGGGQESTDTQYFGPGTRLTVL.

There are a few counts of this clonotype. The chain employs TRBV6-1 and TRBJ2-3; D call uncertain. V was pared by 6 bases and J by 0 bases, with 13 bases between. From germline, CDR1 is MNHNS and CDR2 SASEGT. The CDR3 consists of 15 residues. CDR3 nucleotide sequence: TGTGCCAGCAGCATACAACCGGCCAGCACAGATACGCAGTATTTT. Encoded protein: CASSIQPASTDTQYF.

This clonotype has at least ten counts. The chain links TRBV7-2 to TRBJ2-7; D is ambiguous. The germline V gene has CDR1 SGHTA and CDR2 FQGNSA. The ends were cut back, 1 base at V and 3 bases at J, with 7 bases in the middle. The CDR3 has 13 amino acids. CDR3 in amino acids: CASSLVGLYEQYF. As DNA, the CDR3 is TGTGCCAGCAGCTTAGTCGGCCTCTACGAGCAGTACTTC.

The chain employs TRBV7-2 and TRBJ2-3, with D uncertain. The germline CDR1 and CDR2 sequences are SGHTA and FQGNSA. The CDR3 runs 13 residues. V was trimmed by 4 bases and J by 6 bases, leaving 11 bases between them. In DNA form, the CDR3 reads TGTGCCAGCAGCTCCTCTTATGGGGATACGCAGTATTTT. It yields the protein CASSSSYGDTQYF.

Many counts were recorded for this clonotype. The rearrangement uses TRBV20-1 and TRBJ1-2; TRBD1 matches at 8 bases. Trimming at V came to 4 bases and at J to 5 bases, leaving 3 bases not matched to a gene. The CDR3 sequence is 12 residues long. CDR1 DFQATT and CDR2 SNEGSKA come from the germline V gene (reference sequence). The CDR3 DNA is TGCAGTGCTACGACAGGGGTGTATGGCTACACCTTC. Amino acids: CSATTGVYGYTF.

In this sample, this clonotype turned up a few times. The V and J genes are TRBV10-3 and TRBJ2-1; 8 bases fit TRBD2. Germline V lookup: CDR1 ENHRY, CDR2 SYGVKD. The V and J ends lost 10 bases and 5 bases, in that order; junction bases with no gene match: 7. The CDR3 extends over 13 amino acids. The CDR3 sequence is CASRGGTDNEQFF. The CDR3 nucleotides are TGTGCCAGCCGCGGGGGGACCGACAATGAGCAGTTCTTC.

A remark on this clonotype: Mismatch with germline at one junction end may stem from a read error. The chain employs TRBV3-1 and TRBJ2-7; 7 bases match TRBD1. The CDR3 is made up of 13 amino acids. Per germline, CDR1 LGHDT and CDR2 YNNKEL (reference sequence). CDR3 loop: CPSSVGTAHEQYF. In DNA, the CDR3 is TGTCCCAGCAGCGTGGGGACAGCCCACGAGCAGTACTTC.

The gene calls are TRBV5-1 and TRBJ2-1, with D possibly TRBD1 on 6 matching bases. The V and J ends lost 3 bases and 0 bases respectively, with 10 bases between them. CDR3 length equals 15 residues. Germline V gives CDR1 SGHRS, CDR2 YFSETQ. The CDR3 loop is CASSWDISSYNEQFF. CDR3 in DNA: TGCGCCAGCAGCTGGGACATCAGCTCCTACAATGAGCAGTTCTTC.

The chain carries TRBV9 and TRBJ2-1; D is undetermined. Trimming stripped 0 bases from V and 0 bases from J, with 7 bases between. The CDR3 loop spans 15 amino acids. The germline CDR1 and CDR2 sequences are SGDLS and YYNGEE. Here the CDR3 reads CASSVDYISYNEQFF. CDR3 bases: TGTGCCAGCAGCGTAGACTACATCTCCTACAATGAGCAGTTCTTC.

In this sample, this clonotype turned up once. With a much larger clone just one base away, this may be a read error. In DNA form, the CDR3 reads TGTGCCAGCAGTTACGGGCGTGGCTACACCTTC. Translated: CASSYGRGYTF. The V and J genes are TRBV6-2 or TRBV6-3 and TRBJ1-2; no reliable D call. The CDR3 has 11 residues. From germline, CDR1 is MNHEY and CDR2 SVGEGT. V was clipped by 2 bases and J by 7 bases, with 5 bases between them.

This clonotype was counted only a few times. The chain carries TRBV29-1 and TRBJ2-5; D may be TRBD1 (6 bases). CDR1 SQVTM and CDR2 ANQGSEA come from the germline V gene. The CDR3 sequence is 12 residues long. Trimming pared 5 bases from V and 7 bases from J, leaving 14 bases between. The DNA of the CDR3 is TGCAGCGTTCTCAGGGGTCCCGGGACCCAGTACTTC. Translated: CSVLRGPGTQYF.

The chain carries TRBV15 and TRBJ1-2; D unresolved. Germline CDR1 reads LNHNV; CDR2 reads YYDKDF (reference sequence). The CDR3 length is 14 residues. Trimming removed 0 bases at V and 8 bases at J, with 13 bases between. This CDR3 reads CATSRDLTTQGYTF. The CDR3 bases are TGTGCCACCAGCAGAGATCTTACCACCCAAGGCTACACCTTC.

The sample holds a few counts of this clonotype. V gene TRBV25-1 combines with J gene TRBJ2-1; no reliable D call. The germline CDR1 and CDR2 sequences are MGHDK and SYGVNS. V was trimmed by 5 bases and J by 6 bases, leaving 11 bases between them. The CDR3 has 13 amino acids. The CDR3 loop reads CASSLRIRNEQFF. In DNA form, the CDR3 reads TGTGCCAGCAGTCTACGAATCCGCAATGAGCAGTTCTTC.

This clonotype was seen at least ten times. The genes are TRBV3-1 and TRBJ2-5; TRBD2 aligns across 7 bases. Germline V CDR1 and CDR2: LGHDT, YNNKEL (reference sequence). This CDR3 is 13 amino acids long. Unmatched junction bases numbered 5, after V lost 5 bases and J lost 5 bases. The chain's CDR3 is CASSYGLVETQYF. The CDR3 DNA sequence: TGTGCCAGCAGCTACGGACTAGTGGAGACCCAGTACTTC.

This chain uses TRBV5-6 with TRBJ2-2, with TRBD2 matching over 11 bases. Germline values: CDR1 SGHDT, CDR2 YYEEEE. The CDR3 sequence is 18 residues long. V dropped 4 bases and J dropped 1; count of bases not matched to a gene: 9. The CDR3 region is CASSTRLTSGKNTGELFF. Here the CDR3 DNA reads TGTGCCAGCAGCACCCGCCTGACTAGCGGGAAGAACACCGGGGAGCTGTTTTTT.

This clonotype occurred many times. Here the CDR3 DNA reads TGTGCCAGCAGCCTATTGTCAGGTTGGGGGAATGAGCAGTTCTTC. This codes for CASSLLSGWGNEQFF. The chain links TRBV6-1 to TRBJ2-1; D might be TRBD1 or TRBD2, each matching 5 bases. Germline CDR1 MNHNS, CDR2 SASEGT. V shed 6 bases and J shed 7 bases, with 19 bases lying between them. This CDR3 region has 15 residues.

In DNA form, the CDR3 reads TGTGCCAGCAGCTACTTACAATCACCAACGCAGTTCTTC. This sequence encodes CASSYLQSPTQFF. The gene calls are TRBV7-8 and TRBJ2-1; D remains ambiguous. The CDR3 loop spans 13 amino acids. Per germline, CDR1 SGHVS and CDR2 FQNEAQ. The ends were cut back, 4 bases at V and 12 bases at J, with 16 bases in the middle. The full variable domain, its missing parts supplied by reference TRBV7-8 and TRBJ2-1, is GAGVSQSPRYKVAKRGQDVALRCDPISGHVSLFWYQQALGQGPEFLTYFQNEAQLDKSGLPSDRFFAERPEGSVSTLKIQRTQQEDSAVYLCASSYLQSPTQFFGPGTRLTVL.

This clonotype was seen many times. The rearrangement uses TRBV5-1 and TRBJ2-3; D unresolved. Germline values: CDR1 SGHRS, CDR2 YFSETQ. V lost 5 bases to trimming and J lost 5 bases, with 9 bases between them. This CDR3 spans 12 amino acids. The CDR3 here is CASRQFGDTQYF. The CDR3 DNA reads as TGCGCCAGCAGGCAGTTCGGAGATACGCAGTATTTT.

This clonotype was seen many times. V usage is TRBV6-2 or TRBV6-3 and J usage is TRBJ1-4; tentative D call: TRBD1 (5 bases). In germline, CDR1 is MNHEY, CDR2 SVGEGT. V was trimmed by 3 bases and J by 8 bases, leaving 16 bases between them. The CDR3 contains 15 residues. The CDR3 DNA reads as TGTGCCAGCAGTTATCCAGAGGGGATCGGCGAAAAACTGTTTTTT. As protein: CASSYPEGIGEKLFF.

The genes are TRBV27 and TRBJ2-6; D not resolved. CDR3 length: 14 residues. V lost 7 bases, J lost 0 bases, and 7 bases lay in between. The germline CDR1 and CDR2 sequences are MNHEY and SMNVEV (reference sequence). The CDR3 DNA follows: TGTGCCAGCACTCCTTACTCTGGGGCCAACGTCCTGACTTTC. Protein: CASTPYSGANVLTF.

The chain is built from TRBV12-3 or TRBV12-4 and TRBJ2-1; D possibly corresponds to TRBD2 (6 bases). Deletions cut 10 bases from V and 0 bases from J, with 10 bases between. The CDR3 sequence is 13 residues long. For the CDR3, the DNA is TGTGCCATCAGGCGGGACTCCTACAATGAGCAGTTCTTC. Protein sequence: CAIRRDSYNEQFF.

The V gene is TRBV10-2, the J gene TRBJ2-7, with TRBD2 identical over 10 bases. The CDR3 has 13 amino acids. The V gene end was trimmed by 6 bases and the J gene end by 5 bases; junction bases not matched to a gene: 4. Germline loops: CDR1 WSHSY, CDR2 SAAADI. CDR3 sequence (DNA): TGCGCCAGCAGGGGGACTAGCGCTAACGAGCAGTACTTC. Amino acid sequence: CASRGTSANEQYF.

This clonotype occurred many times. The chain has TRBV20-1 and TRBJ1-1; no definite D call. Per the germline V gene, CDR1 is DFQATT and CDR2 is SNEGSKA (reference sequence). This CDR3 contains 11 residues. The ends were cut back, 6 bases at V and 4 bases at J, with 9 bases in the middle. CDR3 bases: TGCAGTGCGTCAAAAGTCACTGAAGCTTTCTTT. It is translated as CSASKVTEAFF.

A few counts support this clonotype. The gene calls are TRBV5-1 and TRBJ2-3, with 7 bases aligning to TRBD2. J was trimmed by 4 bases and V by 0 bases; bases with no gene match: 5. The length of the CDR3 is 15 residues. CDR1 is SGHRS and CDR2 is YFSETQ in the germline V gene. In nucleotides, the CDR3 is TGCGCCAGCAGCTTGGTTCGGGGGGAAGCAGATACGCAGTATTTT. As protein: CASSLVRGEADTQYF.

This clonotype was picked up a small number of times. The chain joins TRBV29-1 to TRBJ1-1; D call uncertain. Trimming left V 4 bases short and J 4 bases short, with 13 bases between. Germline V gene sequence: CDR1 SQVTM, CDR2 ANQGSEA. The CDR3 runs to 13 residues. The CDR3 nucleotides are TGCAGCGTTGGGGCGGGTCAAGTCACTGAAGCTTTCTTT. Protein: CSVGAGQVTEAFF. Combining the CDR3 with reference TRBV29-1 and TRBJ1-1 gives the whole variable domain SAVISQKPSRDICQRGTSLTIQCQVDSQVTMMFWYRQQPGQSLTLIATANQGSEATYESGFVIDKFPISRPNLTFSTLTVSNMSPEDSSIYLCSVGAGQVTEAFFGQGTRLTVV.

The rearrangement links TRBV20-1 to TRBJ2-7; 9 nucleotides line up with TRBD2. V lost 3 bases, J lost 6 bases, and 6 bases stayed unmatched. Germline V gives CDR1 DFQATT, CDR2 SNEGSKA (reference sequence). This CDR3 has 13 amino acids. This CDR3 reads CSASSGSLVEQYF. The DNA of the CDR3 is TGCAGTGCTAGTAGCGGGAGTTTGGTCGAGCAGTACTTC.

This clonotype was counted many times. This rearrangement joins TRBV20-1 to TRBJ2-1, with D perhaps matching TRBD1 (5 bases). CDR3 length equals 12 residues. Germline V lookup: CDR1 DFQATT, CDR2 SNEGSKA (reference sequence). The CDR3 nucleotides are TGCAGCCGGAAGGGCAGGGTCAATGAGCAGTTCTTC. Translated: CSRKGRVNEQFF.

This clonotype was seen more than once but under ten times. The chain combines TRBV7-2 with TRBJ2-1; D is uncertain. The germline CDR1 and CDR2 sequences are SGHTA and FQGNSA. Trimming cost V 5 bases and J 6 bases, with 11 bases left between them. The CDR3 runs 13 residues. The CDR3 sequence is CASSTQARNEQFF. CDR3 DNA sequence: TGTGCCAGCAGCACCCAGGCCCGCAATGAGCAGTTCTTC.

The CDR3 region is CASSLQPSGGGNEQFF. The DNA for the CDR3 is TGTGCCAGCAGCTTACAACCCAGCGGGGGGGGCAATGAGCAGTTCTTC. The chain is built from TRBV7-3 and TRBJ2-1; TRBD2 matches at 10 bases. After removal of 2 bases from V and 6 bases from J, the junction contained 7 bases not matched to a gene. In germline, CDR1 is SGHTA, CDR2 FQGTGA. There are 16 residues in the CDR3.